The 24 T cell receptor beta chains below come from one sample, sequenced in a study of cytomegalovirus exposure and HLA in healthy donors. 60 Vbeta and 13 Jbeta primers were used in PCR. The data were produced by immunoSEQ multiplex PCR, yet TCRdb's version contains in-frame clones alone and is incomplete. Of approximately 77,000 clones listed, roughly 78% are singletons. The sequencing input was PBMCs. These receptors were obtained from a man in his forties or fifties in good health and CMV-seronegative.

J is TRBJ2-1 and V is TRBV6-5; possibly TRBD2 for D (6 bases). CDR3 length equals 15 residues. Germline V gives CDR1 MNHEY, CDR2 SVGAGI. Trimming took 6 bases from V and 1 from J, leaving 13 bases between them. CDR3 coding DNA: TGTGCCAGCAGCGCCCTGGGGGGATCCTACAATGAGCAGTTCTTC. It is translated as CASSALGGSYNEQFF.

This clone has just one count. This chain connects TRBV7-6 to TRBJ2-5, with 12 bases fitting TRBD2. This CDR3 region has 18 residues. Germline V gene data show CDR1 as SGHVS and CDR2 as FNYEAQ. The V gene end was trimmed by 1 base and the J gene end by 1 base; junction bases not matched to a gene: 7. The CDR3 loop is CASSLGASGRGFQETQYF. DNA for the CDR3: TGTGCCAGCAGCTTAGGGGCTAGCGGGAGGGGGTTCCAAGAGACCCAGTACTTC.

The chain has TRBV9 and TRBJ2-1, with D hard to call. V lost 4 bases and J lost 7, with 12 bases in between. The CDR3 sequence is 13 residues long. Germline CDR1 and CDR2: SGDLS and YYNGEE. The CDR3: CASSTPNSNEQFF. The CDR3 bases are TGTGCCAGCAGCACCCCCAATAGTAATGAGCAGTTCTTC.

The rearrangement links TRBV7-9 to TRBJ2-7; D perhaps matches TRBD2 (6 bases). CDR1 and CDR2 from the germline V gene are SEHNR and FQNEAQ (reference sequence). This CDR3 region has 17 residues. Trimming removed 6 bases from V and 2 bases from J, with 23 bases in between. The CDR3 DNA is TGTGCCAGCAGTCCCTCGTCCCCGGGACTCCATGCCTACGAGCAGTACTTC. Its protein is CASSPSSPGLHAYEQYF.

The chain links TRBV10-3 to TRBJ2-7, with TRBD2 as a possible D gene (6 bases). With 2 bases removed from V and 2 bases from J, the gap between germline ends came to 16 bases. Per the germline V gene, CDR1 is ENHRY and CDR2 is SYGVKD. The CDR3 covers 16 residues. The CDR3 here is CAISEPRGSGPYEQYF. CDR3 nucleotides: TGTGCCATCAGTGAGCCCCGTGGTAGCGGACCCTACGAGCAGTACTTC.

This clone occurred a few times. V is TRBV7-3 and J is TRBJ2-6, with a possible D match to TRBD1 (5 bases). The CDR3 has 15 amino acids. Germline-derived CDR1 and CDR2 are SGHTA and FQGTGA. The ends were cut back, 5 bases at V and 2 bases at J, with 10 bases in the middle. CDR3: CASSQDRPGANVLTF. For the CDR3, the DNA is TGTGCCAGCAGCCAAGACAGACCTGGGGCCAACGTCCTGACTTTC.

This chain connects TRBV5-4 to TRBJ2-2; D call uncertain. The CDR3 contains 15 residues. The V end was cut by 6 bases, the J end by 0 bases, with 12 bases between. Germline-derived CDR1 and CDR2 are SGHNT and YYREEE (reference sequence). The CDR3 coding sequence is TGTGCCAGCACCCAGGATAGTCCGAACACCGGGGAGCTGTTTTTT. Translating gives CASTQDSPNTGELFF. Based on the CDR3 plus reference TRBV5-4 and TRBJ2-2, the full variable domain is ETGVTQSPTHLIKTRGQQVTLRCSSQSGHNTVSWYQQALGQGPQFIFQYYREEENGRGNFPPRFSGLQFPNYSSELNVNALELDDSALYLCASTQDSPNTGELFFGEGSRLTVL.

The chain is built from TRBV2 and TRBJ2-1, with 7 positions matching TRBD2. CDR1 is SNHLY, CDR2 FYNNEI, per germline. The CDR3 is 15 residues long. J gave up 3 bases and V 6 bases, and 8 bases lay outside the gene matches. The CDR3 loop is CASRTASGLYNEQFF. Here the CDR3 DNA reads TGTGCCAGCAGGACTGCTAGCGGCCTCTACAATGAGCAGTTCTTC.

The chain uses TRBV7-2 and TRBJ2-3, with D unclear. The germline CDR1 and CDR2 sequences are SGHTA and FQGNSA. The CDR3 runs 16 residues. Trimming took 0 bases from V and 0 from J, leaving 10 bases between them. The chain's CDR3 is CASSLAKFVSTDTQYF. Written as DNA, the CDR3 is TGTGCCAGCAGCTTAGCAAAATTTGTAAGCACAGATACGCAGTATTTT.

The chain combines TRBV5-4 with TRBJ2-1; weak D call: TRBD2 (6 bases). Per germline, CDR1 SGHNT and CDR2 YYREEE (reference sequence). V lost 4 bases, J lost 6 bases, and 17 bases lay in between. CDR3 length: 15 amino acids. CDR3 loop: CASSPTSSLRNEQFF. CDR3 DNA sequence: TGTGCCAGCAGCCCGACTAGTTCCTTACGCAATGAGCAGTTCTTC.

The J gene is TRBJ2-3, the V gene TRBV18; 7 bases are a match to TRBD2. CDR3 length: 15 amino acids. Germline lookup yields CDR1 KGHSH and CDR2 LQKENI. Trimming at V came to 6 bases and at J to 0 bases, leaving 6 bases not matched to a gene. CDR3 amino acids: CASSKRERSTDTQYF. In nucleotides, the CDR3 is TGTGCCAGCTCTAAGCGGGAACGCAGCACAGATACGCAGTATTTT.

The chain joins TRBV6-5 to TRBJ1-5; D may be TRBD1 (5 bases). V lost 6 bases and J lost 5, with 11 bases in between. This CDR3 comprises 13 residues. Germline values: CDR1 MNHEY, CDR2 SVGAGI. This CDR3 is CASSQSRDQPQHF. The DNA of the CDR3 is TGTGCCAGCAGCCAAAGCAGGGATCAGCCCCAGCATTTT.

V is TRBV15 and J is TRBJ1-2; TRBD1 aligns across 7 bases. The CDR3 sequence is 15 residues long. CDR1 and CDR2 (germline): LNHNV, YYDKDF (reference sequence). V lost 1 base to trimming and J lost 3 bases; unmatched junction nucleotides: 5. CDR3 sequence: CATSRGGGSDYGYTF. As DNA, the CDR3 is TGTGCCACCAGCAGAGGAGGGGGCTCGGACTATGGCTACACCTTC.

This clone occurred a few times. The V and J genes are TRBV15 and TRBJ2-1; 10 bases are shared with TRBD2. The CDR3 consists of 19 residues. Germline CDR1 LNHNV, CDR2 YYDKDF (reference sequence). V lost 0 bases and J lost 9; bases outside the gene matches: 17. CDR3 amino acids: CATSRDVAQMWLAGAEQFF. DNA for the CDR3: TGTGCCACCAGCAGAGATGTCGCCCAAATGTGGCTAGCGGGAGCTGAGCAGTTCTTC. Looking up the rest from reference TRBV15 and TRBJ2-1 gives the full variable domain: DAMVIQNPRYQVTQFGKPVTLSCSQTLNHNVMYWYQQKSSQAPKLLFHYYDKDFNNEADTPDNFQSRRPNTSFCFLDIRSPGLGDTAMYLCATSRDVAQMWLAGAEQFFGPGTRLTVL.

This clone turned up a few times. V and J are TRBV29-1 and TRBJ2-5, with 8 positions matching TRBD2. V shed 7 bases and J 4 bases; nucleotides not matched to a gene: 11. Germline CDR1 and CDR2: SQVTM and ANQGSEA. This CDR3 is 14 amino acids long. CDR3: CSGVEAGVGETQYF. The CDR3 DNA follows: TGCAGCGGTGTTGAAGCGGGAGTAGGAGAGACCCAGTACTTC.

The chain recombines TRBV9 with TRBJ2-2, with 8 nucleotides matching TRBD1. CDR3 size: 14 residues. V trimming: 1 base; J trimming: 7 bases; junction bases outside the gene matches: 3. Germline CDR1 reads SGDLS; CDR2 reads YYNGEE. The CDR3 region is CASSVQGAGGELFF. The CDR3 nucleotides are TGTGCCAGCAGCGTACAGGGGGCGGGCGGGGAGCTGTTTTTT.

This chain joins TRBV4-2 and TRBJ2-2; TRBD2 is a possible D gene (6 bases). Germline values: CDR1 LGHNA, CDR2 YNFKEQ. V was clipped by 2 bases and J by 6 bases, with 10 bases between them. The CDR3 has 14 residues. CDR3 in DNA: TGTGCCAGCAGCCAACTGGGACTCTCCGGGGAGCTGTTTTTT. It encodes CASSQLGLSGELFF.

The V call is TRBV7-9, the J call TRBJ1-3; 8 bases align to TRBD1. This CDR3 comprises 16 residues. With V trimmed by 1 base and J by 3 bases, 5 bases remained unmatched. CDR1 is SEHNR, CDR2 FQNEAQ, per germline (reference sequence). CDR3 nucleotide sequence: TGTGCCAGCAGCTTAGATACAGGGGGTTATGGAAACACCATATATTTT. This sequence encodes CASSLDTGGYGNTIYF. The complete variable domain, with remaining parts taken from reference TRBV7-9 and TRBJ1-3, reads DTGVSQNPRHKITKRGQNVTFRCDPISEHNRLYWYRQTLGQGPEFLTYFQNEAQLEKSRLLSDRFSAERPKGSFSTLEIQRTEQGDSAMYLCASSLDTGGYGNTIYFGEGSWLTVV.

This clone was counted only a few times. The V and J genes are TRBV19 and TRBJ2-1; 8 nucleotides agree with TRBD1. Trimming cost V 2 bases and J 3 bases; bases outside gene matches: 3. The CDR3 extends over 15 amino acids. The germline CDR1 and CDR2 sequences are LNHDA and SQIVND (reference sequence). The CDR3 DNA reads TGTGCCAGTAGTATACACAGGGGGAGCTACAATGAGCAGTTCTTC. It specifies CASSIHRGSYNEQFF.

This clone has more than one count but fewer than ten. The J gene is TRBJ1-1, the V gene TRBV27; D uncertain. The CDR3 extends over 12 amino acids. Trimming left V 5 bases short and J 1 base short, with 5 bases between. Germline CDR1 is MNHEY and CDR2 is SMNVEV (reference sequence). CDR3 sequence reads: CASSRGNTEAFF. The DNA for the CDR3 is TGTGCCAGCAGTCGGGGGAACACTGAAGCTTTCTTT.

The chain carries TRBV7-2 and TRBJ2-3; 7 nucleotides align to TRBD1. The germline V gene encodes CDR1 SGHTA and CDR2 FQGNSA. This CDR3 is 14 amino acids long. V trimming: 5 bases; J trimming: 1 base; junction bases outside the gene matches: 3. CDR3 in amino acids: CASSRDRRTDTQYF. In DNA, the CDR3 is TGTGCCAGCAGCCGGGACAGACGCACAGATACGCAGTATTTT.

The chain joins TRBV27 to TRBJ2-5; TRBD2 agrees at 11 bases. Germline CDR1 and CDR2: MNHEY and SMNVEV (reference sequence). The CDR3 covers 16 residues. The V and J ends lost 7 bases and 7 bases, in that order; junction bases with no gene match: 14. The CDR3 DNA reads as TGTGCCAGCAAGGGGCCCGGAACTAGCGGGAGAGGGACCCAGTACTTC. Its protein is CASKGPGTSGRGTQYF.

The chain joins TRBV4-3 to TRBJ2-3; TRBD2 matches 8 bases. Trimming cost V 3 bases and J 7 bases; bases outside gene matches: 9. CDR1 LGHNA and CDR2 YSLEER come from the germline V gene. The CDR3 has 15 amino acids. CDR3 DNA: TGCGCCAGCAGCCAGGACGGTGCGGGAGGAAATACGCAGTATTTT. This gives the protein CASSQDGAGGNTQYF.

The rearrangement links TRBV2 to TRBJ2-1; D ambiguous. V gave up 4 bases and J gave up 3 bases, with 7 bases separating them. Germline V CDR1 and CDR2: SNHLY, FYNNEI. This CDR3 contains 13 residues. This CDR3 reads CASSGRLYNEQFF. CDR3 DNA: TGTGCCAGCAGTGGAAGACTCTACAATGAGCAGTTCTTC. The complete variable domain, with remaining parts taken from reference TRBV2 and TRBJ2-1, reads EPEVTQTPSHQVTQMGQEVILRCVPISNHLYFYWYRQILGQKVEFLVSFYNNEISEKSEIFDDQFSVERPDGSNFTLKIRSTKLEDSAMYFCASSGRLYNEQFFGPGTRLTVL.